The rows below give T cell receptor beta chains drawn from one sample of a study of cytomegalovirus exposure and HLA in healthy donors. The assay was immunoSEQ multiplex PCR, and TCRdb's table has in-frame clones only and misses some. The table records approximately 150,000 clones, around 73% of them present only once. Sequenced input: PBMCs. These receptors were obtained from a woman between 18 and 30 years old in good health and CMV-seropositive. The CDR3 runs from the conserved cysteine through the conserved F or W. D genes are given only for firm matches. Clone size is shown for a subset of rows, as once, few, many or a class of expanded clone.

TRBJ2-1,.,TRBD2,TRBV28,CASRLGLAAYNEQFF,TGTGCCAGCAGACTGGGACTAGCGGCATACAATGAGCAGTTCTTC
TRBJ2-3,.,.,TRBV28,CASSFAGGPLSSTDTQYF,TGTGCCAGCAGTTTCGCCGGGGGGCCGCTCTCTAGCACAGATACGCAGTATTTT
TRBJ2-4,.,TRBD1,TRBV19,CATRDRNKNIQYF,TGTGCCACCCGGGACAGAAACAAAAACATTCAGTACTTC
TRBJ1-4,.,.,TRBV27,CASSFPPRATNEKLFF,TGTGCCAGCAGTTTTCCCCCGAGGGCCACCAATGAAAAACTGTTTTTT
TRBJ2-7,.,.,TRBV7-9,CASSSLGGPYEQYF,TGTGCCAGCAGCTCTCTCGGCGGGCCCTACGAGCAGTACTTC
TRBJ2-1,.,TRBD1,TRBV7-2,CASLSTGVEEWSDNEQFF,TGTGCCAGCTTGAGTACAGGGGTCGAAGAATGGTCGGACAATGAGCAGTTCTTC
TRBJ1-5,.,TRBD1,TRBV30,CAWSVTQGNQPQHF,TGTGCCTGGAGTGTCACACAGGGGAATCAGCCCCAGCATTTT
TRBJ2-7,once,.,TRBV6-5,CASSYVDSVYEQYF,TGTGCCAGCAGTTACGTCGACTCAGTCTACGAGCAGTACTTC
TRBJ1-6,.,TRBD1,TRBV13,CASSLGQGGNSPLHF,TGTGCCAGCAGCTTGGGACAGGGAGGCAATTCACCCCTCCACTTT
TRBJ2-1,.,TRBD2,TRBV14,CASSQDGGWSNEQFF,TGTGCCAGCAGCCAAGACGGGGGGTGGTCGAATGAGCAGTTCTTC
TRBJ2-1,.,TRBD1,TRBV30,CAWSREGAGGGQFF,TGTGCCTGGAGTCGAGAGGGGGCGGGCGGTGGACAGTTCTTC
TRBJ1-1,.,TRBD1,TRBV7-9,CASSLGDRGRMNTEAFF,TGTGCCAGCAGCTTGGGGGACAGGGGGAGGATGAACACTGAAGCTTTCTTT
TRBJ2-1,.,.,TRBV5-1,CASSHDGVNEQFF,TGCGCCAGCAGCCACGACGGGGTCAATGAGCAGTTCTTC
TRBJ1-1,once,.,TRBV5-1,CASSLTMNTEAFF,TGCGCCAGCAGCCTTACAATGAACACTGAAGCTTTCTTT
TRBJ2-7,few,TRBD2,TRBV6-5,CASSTTSGGAYEQYF,TGTGCCAGCAGTACCACTAGCGGGGGTGCCTACGAGCAGTACTTC
TRBJ1-5,few,.,TRBV18,CASSPPSTGLNQPQHF,TGTGCCAGCTCACCACCGTCAACAGGACTAAATCAGCCCCAGCATTTT
TRBJ1-4,.,.,TRBV4-1,CASSQGAGGTNEKLFF,TGCGCCAGCAGCCAGGGGGCTGGGGGAACTAATGAAAAACTGTTTTTT
TRBJ2-6,.,.,TRBV4-1,CASSLRISGANVLTF,TGCGCCAGCAGCCTCCGTATATCTGGGGCCAACGTCCTGACTTTC
TRBJ2-7,.,TRBD1,TRBV11-2,CASSPTGFSYEQYF,TGTGCCAGCAGCCCGACAGGGTTCTCCTACGAGCAGTACTTC
TRBJ1-4,.,.,TRBV30,CAWRGQAEKLFF,TGTGCCTGGAGGGGCCAGGCTGAAAAACTGTTTTTT
TRBJ2-5,.,TRBD1,TRBV5-6,CASSSGQREETQYF,TGTGCCAGCAGCTCGGGACAGAGGGAAGAGACCCAGTACTTC
TRBJ2-2,.,TRBD1,TRBV5-5,CASSFQGAAGELFF,TGTGCCAGCAGCTTTCAGGGGGCGGCCGGGGAGCTGTTTTTT
TRBJ2-7,.,TRBD1,TRBV27,CASSFGTGGSYEQYF,TGTGCCAGCAGTTTCGGGACAGGGGGCTCCTACGAGCAGTACTTC
TRBJ2-2,few,.,TRBV9,CASSGGAGELFF,TGTGCCAGCAGCGGGGGCGCCGGGGAGCTGTTTTTT
TRBJ2-5,few,TRBD2,TRBV9,CASSVGWGGSVETQYF,TGTGCCAGCAGCGTCGGTTGGGGGGGTAGCGTGGAGACCCAGTACTTC
TRBJ1-3,few,TRBD1,TRBV6-1,CASSEAGGTGTGNTIYF,TGTGCCAGCAGTGAAGCGGGGGGGACAGGGACTGGAAACACCATATATTTT
TRBJ2-5,.,TRBD1,TRBV5-6,CASRQGIETQYF,TGTGCCAGCAGACAGGGGATAGAGACCCAGTACTTC
TRBJ1-5,.,.,TRBV6-5,CASSGQFGGNQPQHF,TGTGCCAGCAGCGGACAGTTCGGTGGCAATCAGCCCCAGCATTTT
TRBJ2-7,few,.,TRBV29-1,CSVEGGDRQYEQYF,TGCAGCGTTGAAGGCGGGGACAGACAATACGAGCAGTACTTC
TRBJ2-2,.,.,TRBV5-1,CASRPAGGGVGELFF,TGCGCCAGCAGGCCCGCGGGCGGGGGCGTCGGGGAGCTGTTTTTT
TRBJ2-7,.,.,TRBV5-8,CASSLGAGYEQYF,TGTGCCAGCAGCTTAGGAGCCGGCTACGAGCAGTACTTC
TRBJ2-3,.,TRBD2,TRBV7-9,CASSFTSGEIDTQYF,TGTGCCAGCAGCTTCACTAGCGGGGAGATAGATACGCAGTATTTT
TRBJ2-1,.,TRBD1,TRBV10-3,CAISETGQGPNNEQFF,TGTGCCATCAGTGAAACGGGACAGGGACCGAACAATGAGCAGTTCTTC
TRBJ1-2,.,.,TRBV11-2,CASSLVRHGGNSYTF,TGTGCCAGCAGCTTAGTGCGCCATGGGGGGAATTCCTACACCTTC
TRBJ1-1,.,TRBD1,TRBV12-5,CASSHGTGSLNTEAFF,TGTGCTAGTAGCCATGGGACAGGGAGTTTGAACACTGAAGCTTTCTTT
TRBJ2-3,.,.,TRBV6-4,CASSEIGDADTQYF,TGTGCCAGCAGTGAGATAGGAGATGCAGATACGCAGTATTTT
TRBJ1-1,.,.,TRBV5-1,CASSLPGDEAFF,TGCGCCAGCAGCTTGCCAGGGGATGAAGCTTTCTTT
TRBJ2-1,.,.,TRBV14,CASSQVQVHYNEQFF,TGTGCCAGCAGCCAAGTCCAGGTCCACTACAATGAGCAGTTCTTC
TRBJ1-1,.,.,TRBV5-1,CASSFTGDTEAFF,TGCGCCAGCAGCTTCACAGGTGACACTGAAGCTTTCTTT
TRBJ1-5,.,.,TRBV6-6,CASTTTQGGQPQHF,TGTGCCAGCACCACGACACAGGGCGGTCAGCCCCAGCATTTT
TRBJ2-7,few,.,TRBV5-1,CASSLKGYEQYF,TGCGCCAGCAGCTTGAAGGGGTACGAGCAGTACTTC
TRBJ1-1,.,.,TRBV5-1,CASSSTRGQFMNTEAFF,TGCGCCAGCAGCTCAACCCGCGGACAGTTCATGAACACTGAAGCTTTCTTT
TRBJ2-6,.,.,TRBV18,CASSPEGGAVSGANVLTF,TGTGCCAGCTCACCCGAGGGGGGGGCTGTTTCCGGGGCCAACGTCCTGACTTTC
TRBJ1-6,.,TRBD1,TRBV4-3,CASSRGTGSSPLHF,TGCGCCAGCAGCCGAGGGACAGGGAGTTCACCCCTCCACTTT
TRBJ2-7,.,.,TRBV29-1,CSVQEAKRTYEQYF,TGCAGCGTTCAGGAGGCTAAAAGAACCTACGAGCAGTACTTC
TRBJ1-4,.,.,TRBV11-2,CASSITGITTNEKLFF,TGTGCCAGCAGCATTACAGGGATTACAACTAATGAAAAACTGTTTTTT
TRBJ2-3,.,TRBD1,TRBV7-3,CASSPRDRETDTQYF,TGTGCCAGCAGCCCAAGGGACAGGGAGACAGATACGCAGTATTTT
TRBJ2-5,few,.,TRBV7-7,CASSLVAGSQETQYF,TGTGCTAGCAGCTTAGTCGCAGGGTCTCAAGAGACCCAGTACTTC
TRBJ2-5,.,.,TRBV6-6,CASRGGASETQYF,TGTGCCAGCAGAGGGGGGGCGTCAGAGACCCAGTACTTC
TRBJ1-1,.,.,TRBV2,CASSETTVLVLNTEAFF,TGTGCCAGCAGTGAGACGACAGTCTTAGTATTGAACACTGAAGCTTTCTTT
TRBJ2-7,.,TRBD2,TRBV6-4,CASSVLSGTSGYEQYF,TGTGCCAGCAGTGTCTTATCAGGGACTAGCGGCTACGAGCAGTACTTC